A selection of T cell receptor beta chains follows, all from one sample in a study of blood T cell repertoires in COVID-19. Assay: immunoSEQ multiplex PCR; the TCRdb copy retains only in-frame clones and omits some. The sample records about 100,000 clones, 87% being singletons. The sequenced material came from peripheral blood. Receptor source: a man aged 45-65 years with acute or convalescent COVID-19. The CDR3 runs from the conserved cysteine through the conserved F or W. D genes are given only for firm matches. Some rows mark clone size as missing; the rest say once, few, many or name a class of expanded clone.

CDR3nt	CDR3aa	j_gene	v_gene	d_gene	abundance
TGTGCCAGCAGCTTCCACGGAGAGTACCAAGAGACCCAGTACTTC	CASSFHGEYQETQYF	TRBJ2-5	TRBV11-2	.	.
TGTGCCAGCAGCCAAGTTCAGGGGGCCGGAGAGACCCAGTACTTC	CASSQVQGAGETQYF	TRBJ2-5	TRBV3-1/TRBV3-2	TRBD1	.
TGTGCCAGCAGTGAAGTGAGACAAAAGAACACTGAAGCTTTCTTT	CASSEVRQKNTEAFF	TRBJ1-1	TRBV6-1	.	once
TGTGCCAGCAGCTTACAGGGGTACAATCAGCCCCAGCATTTT	CASSLQGYNQPQHF	TRBJ1-5	TRBV6-5	TRBD1	.
TGCGCCAGCAGCTTGGCAGGGGCAGAGACCCAGTACTTC	CASSLAGAETQYF	TRBJ2-5	TRBV5-1	.	.
TGTGCCAGCCAGAGAACAGGGAAGGGGACAGATACGCAGTATTTT	CASQRTGKGTDTQYF	TRBJ2-3	TRBV19	.	.
TGTGCCAGCTCACTAGCGGGGTACACCGGGGAGCTGTTTTTT	CASSLAGYTGELFF	TRBJ2-2	TRBV18	TRBD2	.
TGTGCCAGCAGTTTACGGCGGGTCTACGAGCAGTACTTC	CASSLRRVYEQYF	TRBJ2-7	TRBV12-3/TRBV12-4	.	.
TGCAGCGTTGCCCCAGACTCCTACGAGCAGTACTTC	CSVAPDSYEQYF	TRBJ2-7	TRBV29-1	.	.
TGTGCCAGCAGTTTACCCGGGACTAGCGGGAGGGGGTCCCCCTTGCAGTTCTTC	CASSLPGTSGRGSPLQFF	TRBJ2-1	TRBV25-1	TRBD2	.
TGCGCCAGCAGCTTGGTGGCGGGTTTTAACGAGCAGTACTTC	CASSLVAGFNEQYF	TRBJ2-7	TRBV5-1	.	.
TGTGCCAGCTCAGTCTCTTCTGGAAACACCATATATTTT	CASSVSSGNTIYF	TRBJ1-3	TRBV18	.	.
TGTGCCAGTAGTATCGGACAGGGGGCCGGTAGGGAGCAGTACTTC	CASSIGQGAGREQYF	TRBJ2-7	TRBV19	TRBD1	.
TGTGCCATCATGGGGACTAGCGGGGCGCCAGACTACAATGAGCAGTTCTTC	CAIMGTSGAPDYNEQFF	TRBJ2-1	TRBV10-3	TRBD2	.
TGTGCCAGCAGTGAGTTTAGCGGCTACAATGAGCAGTTCTTC	CASSEFSGYNEQFF	TRBJ2-1	TRBV6-4	.	.
TGTGCCTGGACCCCCGGGTCCGGGGAGCTGTTTTTT	CAWTPGSGELFF	TRBJ2-2	TRBV30	.	.
TGTGCCAGCAGCACTGGACGGCGGGCGGAGCAGCCCCAGCATTTT	CASSTGRRAEQPQHF	TRBJ1-5	TRBV7-8	.	.